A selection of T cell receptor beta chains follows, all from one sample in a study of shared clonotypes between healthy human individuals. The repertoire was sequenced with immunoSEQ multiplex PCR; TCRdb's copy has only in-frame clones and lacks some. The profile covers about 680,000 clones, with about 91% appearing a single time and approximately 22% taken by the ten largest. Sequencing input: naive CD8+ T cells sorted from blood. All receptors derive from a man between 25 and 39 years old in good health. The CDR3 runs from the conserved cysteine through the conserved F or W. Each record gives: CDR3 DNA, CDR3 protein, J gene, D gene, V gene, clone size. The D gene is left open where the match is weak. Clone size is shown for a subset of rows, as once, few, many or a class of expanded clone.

TGTGCCAGCAGCGATAGCGGGAACGGAGGTGAGCAGTTCTTC | CASSDSGNGGEQFF | TRBJ2-1 | TRBD2 | TRBV9 | .
TGTGCCAGCAGTTACTCCTCCCTCGAGCAGTACTTC | CASSYSSLEQYF | TRBJ2-7 | . | TRBV6-6 | .
TGTGCCAGCAGCGAGCCGGGACTAGCGGGACACCGGGCTTACAATGAGCAGTTCTTC | CASSEPGLAGHRAYNEQFF | TRBJ2-1 | TRBD2 | TRBV2 | once
TGTGCCAGCAGCTTAGGTCTGGCGGGGACCGTGTACGAGCAGTACTTC | CASSLGLAGTVYEQYF | TRBJ2-7 | . | TRBV7-2 | .
TGTGCCAGCAGCTACGGGACTAGCGGTTACGAGCAGTACTTC | CASSYGTSGYEQYF | TRBJ2-7 | TRBD2 | TRBV11-2 | .
TGTGCCAGCAGCTTAGAACTGTCCTACGAGCAGTACTTC | CASSLELSYEQYF | TRBJ2-7 | . | TRBV7-6 | .
TGTGCCAGCAGCTTAACCCCCACCTACGAGCAGTACTTC | CASSLTPTYEQYF | TRBJ2-7 | . | TRBV7-2 | .
TGTGCCAGCAGCTCCGGGGTCTACGAGCAGTACTTC | CASSSGVYEQYF | TRBJ2-7 | . | TRBV7-9 | once
TGTGCCAGCACTGAGCCCCGAGCAGGGATCTACGAGCAGTACTTC | CASTEPRAGIYEQYF | TRBJ2-7 | . | TRBV28 | .
TGTGCCAGCAGTGGCGGCTGGGATGAGCAGTTCTTC | CASSGGWDEQFF | TRBJ2-1 | . | TRBV7-6 | once
TGTGCCAGCAGCCAGGACAGGACCAAAGAGACCCAGTACTTC | CASSQDRTKETQYF | TRBJ2-5 | TRBD1 | TRBV14 | .
TGCGCCAGCAGCCAAGTGGTAGGGCGGGAGACCCAGTACTTC | CASSQVVGRETQYF | TRBJ2-5 | . | TRBV4-3 | .
TGTGCCAGCAGTTCGCAGAGGGCGCGGAGCTCCTACAATGAGCAGTTCTTC | CASSSQRARSSYNEQFF | TRBJ2-1 | . | TRBV28 | .
TGCAGCGTTGAAGATAGCCCGACAGGCTATTCCTACAATGAGCAGTTCTTC | CSVEDSPTGYSYNEQFF | TRBJ2-1 | . | TRBV29-1 | .
TGTGCCAGCAGCTTTACACCGGAGACCCAGTACTTC | CASSFTPETQYF | TRBJ2-5 | . | TRBV7-2 | .
TGTGCCAGCAGTGAACGGGCGGACTACTTAGCCAAAAACATTCAGTACTTC | CASSERADYLAKNIQYF | TRBJ2-4 | . | TRBV6-1 | .
TGTGCCAGCAGTCCGGGACTAGCGGTTATAGAGCAGTACTTC | CASSPGLAVIEQYF | TRBJ2-7 | TRBD2 | TRBV27 | .
TGTGCCAGCGGAGGAGACTACGAGCAGTACTTC | CASGGDYEQYF | TRBJ2-7 | . | TRBV5-4 | .
TGCGCCAGCAGCCAAGTGGGACAGGGGATTGGGACCCAGTACTTC | CASSQVGQGIGTQYF | TRBJ2-5 | TRBD1 | TRBV4-1 | .
TGCAGCGCAGCGACAGGGGGTTCTTACGAGCAGTACTTC | CSAATGGSYEQYF | TRBJ2-7 | TRBD1 | TRBV29-1 | .
TGTGCCAGCAGCTCGGGACTAGCGGGAGTGGATGAGCAGTTCTTC | CASSSGLAGVDEQFF | TRBJ2-1 | TRBD2 | TRBV5-4 | .
TGTGCCAGCAGTGTCACGTACAGCGATGGTGAGCAGTTCTTC | CASSVTYSDGEQFF | TRBJ2-1 | . | TRBV6-6 | .
TGTGCCAGCAGCTCACTAGCGGTCGCTAGCACAGATACGCAGTATTTT | CASSSLAVASTDTQYF | TRBJ2-3 | TRBD2 | TRBV5-8 | .
TGTGCCAGCAGCTTATTGGGGGGTCATCAGCCCCAGCATTTT | CASSLLGGHQPQHF | TRBJ1-5 | . | TRBV7-6 | .
TGTGCCAGCAGCCTGGATCAGGGGAGAAGCTCCTACGAGCAGTACTTC | CASSLDQGRSSYEQYF | TRBJ2-7 | . | TRBV6-6 | .
TGTGCCAGCAGCATCGGTTCAGGAGGGGCTAATCAGCCCCAGCATTTT | CASSIGSGGANQPQHF | TRBJ1-5 | . | TRBV21-1 | once
TGTGCCAGCAGTGAAACCTGGACTAGCTACAATGAGCAGTTCTTC | CASSETWTSYNEQFF | TRBJ2-1 | TRBD2 | TRBV6-4 | .
TGCGCCAGCAGCCCGGGGTTAGCGGGAGGAGGTCAAGAGACCCAGTACTTC | CASSPGLAGGGQETQYF | TRBJ2-5 | TRBD2 | TRBV5-1 | .
TGTGCCAGCTCACCGACGCCACCCGATGGCTACACCTTC | CASSPTPPDGYTF | TRBJ1-2 | . | TRBV18 | .
TGCAGCGCCTCAACCGGGACAGGGGATGGCTACACCTTC | CSASTGTGDGYTF | TRBJ1-2 | TRBD1 | TRBV29-1 | .
TGTGCCAGCGGACTAGACAGGGAGGGAACTGAAGCTTTCTTT | CASGLDREGTEAFF | TRBJ1-1 | TRBD1 | TRBV28 | .
TGTGCCAGTAGCCTAAGCGGGAGGGGATACAATGAGCAGTTCTTC | CASSLSGRGYNEQFF | TRBJ2-1 | TRBD2 | TRBV19 | .